This paragraph covers one T cell receptor beta chain sequence. What it binds is not known. The data belong to a study of cytomegalovirus exposure and HLA in healthy donors. Looking at the study overall: The approximately 120 validation repertoires, a later analysis reported, used the same platform as the roughly 660 repertoires from the first cohort. Broader study findings: In the 130 or so validation repertoires, a later analysis found that first-cohort TCR clusters tended to co-occur. In vitro confirmation showed a few CMV-associated chains to be CMV antigen specific. Some public TCRs appeared in many individuals, while most sequences were rare.

The V end lost 4 bases, the J end lost 0 bases, and 11 bases lay between the germline ends. The CDR3 runs to 15 residues. Germline V gene sequence: CDR1 SGHDT, CDR2 YYEEEE. The repertoire was sequenced with immunoSEQ multiplex PCR; TCRdb's copy has only in-frame clones and lacks some. The sample lists 100,000 to 150,000 clones, around 86% seen once, with about 2% in the top ten. The chain couples TRBV5-6 to TRBJ2-1; perhaps TRBD2 as D (5 bases). The TCR sequence derives from a woman aged 18 to 35 in good health and CMV-seronegative. The sample taken for sequencing was PBMCs. The CDR3 DNA reads TGTGCCAGCAGCCGCCGGGAAAGCTCCTACAATGAGCAGTTCTTC. Amino acid sequence: CASSRRESSYNEQFF.